The entry below describes one TCR beta chain. Antigen specificity is unknown. The sample belongs to a study of T cell responses to AZD1222 COVID-19 vaccine. Study overall: Some second doses came at about 4 weeks and others at about 12 weeks; these were pooled.

Assay: immunoSEQ multiplex PCR; the TCRdb copy retains only in-frame clones and omits some. The sample lists around 200,000 clones; around 88% were seen once. Findings of the study overall: Donors were largely white British and mainly female; clonal diversity was possibly underestimated. The peak T cell response came first, and repertoires were sampled only after it.

The TCR originated in an adult in good health. The sequencing used peripheral blood, collected on day 0 of AZD1222 vaccination.

As DNA, the CDR3 is TGTGCCAGCCGTAGGCTAGCGGGGGGCAACACCGGGGAGCTGTTTTTT. Residues: CASRRLAGGNTGELFF. This sequence joins TRBV2 and TRBJ2-2; TRBD2 matches 11 bases. The CDR3 spans 16 residues. The V gene's germline CDR1 is SNHLY and CDR2 FYNNEI. Losses at the gene ends were 8 bases for V and 2 bases for J; bases not matched to a gene: 7.